The T cell receptor (beta chain) under discussion was sequenced for a study of shared clonotypes between healthy human individuals. Looking at the study overall: Donors had three CD4 naive, three CD4 memory, two CD8 naive and one CD8 memory plate apiece.

Germline V gene lookup returns CDR1 SGHTA and CDR2 FQGNSA. This CDR3 has 16 residues. V gave up 5 bases and J gave up 9 bases; unmatched junction bases: 16. CD45RO-negative, CCR7-selected cells formed the naive CD8 fraction, which excluded terminally differentiated effector memory CD45RA+ cells. This clone has only one observation. Repertoires were generated with immunoSEQ multiplex PCR, while TCRdb's copy carries only in-frame clones and drops some. In the table there are about 680,000 clones, 92% of which are singletons. This clonotype originated in a man aged 30 to 39 in good health. The sequenced sample was naive CD8+ T cells sorted from blood. V usage is TRBV7-2 and J usage is TRBJ2-1; TRBD2 matches at 7 bases. The CDR3 region has the DNA TGTGCCAGCAGCCTATACGACAGCGGGATCGGTGGTGAGCAGTTCTTC. Translation gives CASSLYDSGIGGEQFF.